This TCR beta chain was sequenced for a study of cytomegalovirus exposure and HLA in healthy donors. Study-wide points: According to reports, the classifier identified cytomegalovirus status with high specificity and sensitivity. One later analysis reportedly identified an Asian-associated ancestry cluster that showed fewer N-insertions than the roughly 600-donor mean.

A word on this clone: Its antigen is unknown.

The CDR3 extends over 17 amino acids. The ends were cut back, 5 bases at V and 0 bases at J, with 17 bases in the middle. Germline-derived CDR1 and CDR2 are MDHEN and SYDVKM. Primers: 60 Vbeta forward and 13 Jbeta reverse. The table came from immunoSEQ multiplex PCR; TCRdb's copy has only in-frame clones and leaves some out. Here the sample spans about 190,000 clones, around 86% being singletons. The rearrangement uses TRBV28 and TRBJ2-4, with a weak D call TRBD2 (5 bases). The TCR was taken from a man aged 25 to 40 in good health and CMV-seronegative. Source material: PBMCs. The CDR3 nucleotides read TGTGCCAGCAGTACCCGGGCCGAGCGGCCAGCCAAAAACATTCAGTACTTC. Protein product: CASSTRAERPAKNIQYF.